The source of this T cell receptor beta chain is a study of T cell responses to AZD1222 COVID-19 vaccine. Study-wide results and caveats: Females outnumbered males among donors, who were mostly white British; clonal diversity was possibly underestimated. Baseline antibody screening turned up just a handful of seropositive AZD1222 recipients.

The V end was cut by 3 bases, the J end by 0 bases, with 6 bases between. The germline CDR1 and CDR2 sequences are DFQATT and SNEGSKA (reference sequence). The CDR3 is made up of 14 amino acids. Sequenced by immunoSEQ multiplex PCR; TCRdb stores in-frame clones only, minus some. The sample includes about 5,000 clones, about 88% of them seen just once. To note about this clone: The antigen is undetermined.

This sequence was found in an adult who received the AZD1222 COVID-19 vaccine. Sequenced material: peripheral blood, taken 28 days after the second AZD1222 dose. The chain carries TRBV20-1 and TRBJ2-6; D uncertain. CDR3 nucleotide sequence: TGCAGTGCTAGTACGAACTCTGGGGCCAACGTCCTGACTTTC. It encodes CSASTNSGANVLTF.